This T cell receptor (beta chain) was identified in a study of CD39 and CD103 CD8 tumor-infiltrating T cells. This CDR3 has 15 amino acids. CDR1 is SSHAT, CDR2 FNYEAQ, per germline (reference sequence). Method: immunoSEQ multiplex PCR; TCRdb's copy keeps in-frame clones and lacks some. The profile shows several hundred clones, under 75% of them singletons. In regard to this clone: Sequence at one end of the junction differs from germline and may be a read error.

The clonotype comes from a human donor with head and neck squamous cell carcinoma. The rearrangement links TRBV7-7 to TRBJ2-2, with 7 bases that match TRBD2. Specimen: CD39- CD103+ CD8+ T cells sorted from the tumor. The subset: CD103+CD39- single-positive CD45RA- CD8 T cells. The CDR3, as DNA: TGTGCTAGCAGCTTACGACTAGCTGCCACCGGGGAGCTGTTTTTT. Its translation: CASSLRLAATGELFF.